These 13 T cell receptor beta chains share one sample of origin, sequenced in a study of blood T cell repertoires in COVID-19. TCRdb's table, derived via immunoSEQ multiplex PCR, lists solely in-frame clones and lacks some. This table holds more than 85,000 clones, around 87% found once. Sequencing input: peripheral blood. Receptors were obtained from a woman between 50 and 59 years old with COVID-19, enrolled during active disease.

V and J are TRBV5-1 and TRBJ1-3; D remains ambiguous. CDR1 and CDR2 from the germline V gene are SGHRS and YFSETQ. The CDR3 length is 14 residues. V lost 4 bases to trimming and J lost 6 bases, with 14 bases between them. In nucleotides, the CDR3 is TGCGCCAGCAGCAACGAAGTGGGAGAAAACACCATATATTTT. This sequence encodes CASSNEVGENTIYF.

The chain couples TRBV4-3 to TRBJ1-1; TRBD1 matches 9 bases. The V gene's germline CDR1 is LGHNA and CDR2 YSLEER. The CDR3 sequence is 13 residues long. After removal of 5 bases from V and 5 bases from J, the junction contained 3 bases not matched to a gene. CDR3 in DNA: TGCGCCAGCAGCGGACAGGGGAGGACTGAAGCTTTCTTT. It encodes CASSGQGRTEAFF.

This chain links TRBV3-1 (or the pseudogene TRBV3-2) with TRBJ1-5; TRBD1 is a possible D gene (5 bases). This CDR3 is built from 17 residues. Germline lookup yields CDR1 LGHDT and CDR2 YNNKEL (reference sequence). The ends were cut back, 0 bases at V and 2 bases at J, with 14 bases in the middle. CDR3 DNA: TGTGCCAGCAGCCAAGAACCAATAGACAGACGCAATCAGCCCCAGCATTTT. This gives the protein CASSQEPIDRRNQPQHF.

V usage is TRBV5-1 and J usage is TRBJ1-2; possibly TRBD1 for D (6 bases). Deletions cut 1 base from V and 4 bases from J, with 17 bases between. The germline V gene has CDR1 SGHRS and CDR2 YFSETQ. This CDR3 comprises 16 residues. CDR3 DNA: TGCGCCAGCAGCTTGAAGGTCTCAGGGGTAACCTATGGCTACACCTTC. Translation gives CASSLKVSGVTYGYTF. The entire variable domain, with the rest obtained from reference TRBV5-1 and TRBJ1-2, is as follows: KAGVTQTPRYLIKTRGQQVTLSCSPISGHRSVSWYQQTPGQGLQFLFEYFSETQRNKGNFPGRFSGRQFSNSRSEMNVSTLELGDSALYLCASSLKVSGVTYGYTFGSGTRLTVV.

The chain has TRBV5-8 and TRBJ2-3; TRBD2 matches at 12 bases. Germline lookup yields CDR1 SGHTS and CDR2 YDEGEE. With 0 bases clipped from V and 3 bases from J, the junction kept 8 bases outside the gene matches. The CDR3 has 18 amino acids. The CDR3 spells CASSLGLAGAGRTDTQYF. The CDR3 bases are TGTGCCAGCAGCTTGGGACTAGCGGGGGCCGGGAGGACAGATACGCAGTATTTT.

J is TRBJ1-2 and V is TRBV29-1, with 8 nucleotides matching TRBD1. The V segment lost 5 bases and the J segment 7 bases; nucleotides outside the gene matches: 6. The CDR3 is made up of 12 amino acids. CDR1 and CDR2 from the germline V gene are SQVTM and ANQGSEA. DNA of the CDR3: TGCAGCGTTCAAACAGGGGGTGTTGGCTACACCTTC. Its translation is CSVQTGGVGYTF.

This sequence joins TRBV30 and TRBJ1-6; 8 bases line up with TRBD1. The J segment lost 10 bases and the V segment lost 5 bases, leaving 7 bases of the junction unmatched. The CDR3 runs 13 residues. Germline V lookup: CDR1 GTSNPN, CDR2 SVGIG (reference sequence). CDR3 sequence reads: CAWESGGRSPLHF. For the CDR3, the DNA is TGTGCCTGGGAATCAGGGGGCCGATCACCCCTCCACTTT.

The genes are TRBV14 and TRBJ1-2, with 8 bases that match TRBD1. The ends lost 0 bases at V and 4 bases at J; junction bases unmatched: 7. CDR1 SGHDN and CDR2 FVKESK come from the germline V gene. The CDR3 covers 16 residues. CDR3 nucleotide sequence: TGTGCCAGCAGCCAAGAGTGGGACAGGCGCATCTATGGCTACACCTTC. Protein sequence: CASSQEWDRRIYGYTF.

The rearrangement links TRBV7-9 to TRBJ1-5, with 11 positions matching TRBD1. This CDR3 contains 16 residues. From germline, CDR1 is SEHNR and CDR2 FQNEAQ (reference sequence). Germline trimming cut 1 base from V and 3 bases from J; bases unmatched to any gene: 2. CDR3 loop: CASSLDGQGANQPQHF. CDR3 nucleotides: TGTGCCAGCAGCTTAGATGGACAGGGGGCCAATCAGCCCCAGCATTTT.

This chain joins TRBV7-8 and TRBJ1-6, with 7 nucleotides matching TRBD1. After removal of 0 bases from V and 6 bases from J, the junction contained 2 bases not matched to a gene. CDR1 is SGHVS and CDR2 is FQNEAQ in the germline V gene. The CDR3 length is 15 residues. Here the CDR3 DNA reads TGTGCCAGCAGCTTAGCCGCAGGGGGTAATTCACCCCTCCACTTT. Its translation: CASSLAAGGNSPLHF.

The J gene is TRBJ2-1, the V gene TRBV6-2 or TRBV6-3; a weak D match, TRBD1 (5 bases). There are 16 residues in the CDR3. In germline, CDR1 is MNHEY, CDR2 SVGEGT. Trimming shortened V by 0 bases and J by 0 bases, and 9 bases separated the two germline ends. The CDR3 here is CASSYSRQSSYNEQFF. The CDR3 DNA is TGTGCCAGCAGTTACTCGAGACAGTCCTCCTACAATGAGCAGTTCTTC.

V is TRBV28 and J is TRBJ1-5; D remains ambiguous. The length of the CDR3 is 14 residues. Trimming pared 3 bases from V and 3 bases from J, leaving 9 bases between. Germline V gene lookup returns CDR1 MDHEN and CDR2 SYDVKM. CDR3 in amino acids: CASSFAQLNQPQHF. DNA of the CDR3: TGTGCCAGCAGTTTTGCACAGCTCAATCAGCCCCAGCATTTT.

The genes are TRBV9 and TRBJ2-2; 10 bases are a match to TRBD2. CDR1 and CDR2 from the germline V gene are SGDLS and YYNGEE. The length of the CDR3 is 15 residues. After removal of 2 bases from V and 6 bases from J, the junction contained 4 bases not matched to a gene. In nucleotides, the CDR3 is TGTGCCAGCAGCGTGGGACTAGCGTTTTCCGGGGAGCTGTTTTTT. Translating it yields CASSVGLAFSGELFF.